Listed below are T cell receptor beta chains from one sample, sequenced in a study of T cell responses to AZD1222 COVID-19 vaccine. Repertoires were generated with immunoSEQ multiplex PCR, while TCRdb's copy carries only in-frame clones and drops some. The sample has over 100,000 clones, 88% seen once. The material sequenced was peripheral blood, taken on day 0 of AZD1222 vaccination. All receptors derive from an adult in good health. CDR3s include the opening cysteine and the closing phenylalanine or tryptophan. The D gene is left open where the match is weak. Not all rows give a size; the values are once, few, many and, for expanded clones, a class.

d_gene	v_gene	j_gene	len	abundance	CDR3aa	CDR3nt
-	TRBV7-9	TRBJ2-3	14	-	CASSLLGDADTQYF	TGTGCCAGCAGCTTATTGGGTGACGCAGATACGCAGTATTTT
-	TRBV5-1	TRBJ1-6	14	-	CATSPDSYNSPLHF	TGCGCCACCTCCCCGGACAGTTATAATTCACCCCTCCACTTT
TRBD1	TRBV18	TRBJ1-5	13	-	CASSGQGDQPQHF	TGTGCCAGCTCTGGACAGGGTGATCAGCCCCAGCATTTT
-	TRBV9	TRBJ2-3	17	once	CASSAQGTSGLTDTQYF	TGTGCCAGCAGCGCACAGGGGACTTCTGGACTGACAGATACGCAGTATTTT
-	TRBV9	TRBJ1-3	16	-	CASSVGDTLSGNTIYF	TGTGCCAGCAGCGTAGGGGACACTCTCTCTGGAAACACCATATATTTT
-	TRBV15	TRBJ1-1	18	-	CATSRDLNKGWISTEAFF	TGTGCCACCAGCAGAGATCTTAACAAGGGTTGGATTAGCACTGAAGCTTTCTTT
TRBD2	TRBV6-2/TRBV6-3	TRBJ2-3	15	-	CASSLGTSGADTQYF	TGTGCCAGCAGCTTAGGGACTAGCGGGGCAGATACGCAGTATTTT
-	TRBV11-2	TRBJ2-7	13	-	CASSATGTIEQYF	TGTGCCAGCAGCGCAACCGGGACAATCGAGCAGTACTTC
TRBD1	TRBV10-2	TRBJ1-5	13	-	CASTLDRNQPQHF	TGCGCCAGCACCTTGGACAGGAATCAGCCCCAGCATTTT
-	TRBV19	TRBJ1-2	13	-	CASSRRGYYGYTF	TGTGCCAGTAGCCGACGGGGGTACTATGGCTACACCTTC
TRBD1	TRBV18	TRBJ1-2	16	-	CASSTNSDRQNYGYTF	TGTGCCAGCTCGACCAACTCGGACAGGCAAAACTATGGCTACACCTTC
TRBD1	TRBV9	TRBJ1-1	15	-	CASSAGDRVVTEAFF	TGTGCCAGCAGCGCCGGAGACAGGGTAGTTACTGAAGCTTTCTTT
-	TRBV21-1	TRBJ1-2	16	-	CASSKEGDRDKGGYTF	TGTGCCAGCAGCAAAGAAGGGGACAGGGACAAAGGGGGCTACACCTTC
-	TRBV5-4	TRBJ2-5	14	-	CASSSPGLRETQYF	TGTGCCAGCAGCTCCCCCGGGCTGAGAGAGACCCAGTACTTC